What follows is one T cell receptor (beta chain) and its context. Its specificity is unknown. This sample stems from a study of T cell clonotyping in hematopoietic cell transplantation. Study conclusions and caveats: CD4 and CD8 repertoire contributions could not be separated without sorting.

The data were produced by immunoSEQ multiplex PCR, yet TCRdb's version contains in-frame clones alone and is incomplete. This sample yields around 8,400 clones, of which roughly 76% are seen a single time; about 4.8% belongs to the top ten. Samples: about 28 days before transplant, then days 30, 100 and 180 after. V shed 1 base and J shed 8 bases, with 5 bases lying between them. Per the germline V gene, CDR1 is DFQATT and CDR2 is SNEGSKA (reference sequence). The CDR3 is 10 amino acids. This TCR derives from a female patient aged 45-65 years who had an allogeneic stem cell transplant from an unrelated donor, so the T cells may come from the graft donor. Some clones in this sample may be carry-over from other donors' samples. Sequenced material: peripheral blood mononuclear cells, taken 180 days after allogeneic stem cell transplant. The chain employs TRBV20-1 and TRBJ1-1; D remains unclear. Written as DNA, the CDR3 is TGCAGTGCTAGAGTCAGGGAAGCTTTCTTT. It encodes CSARVREAFF.